This T cell receptor beta chain was retrieved from a study of T cell changes during pregnancy in multiple sclerosis. TCRdb's table, derived via immunoSEQ multiplex PCR, lists solely in-frame clones and lacks some. Among just under 80,000 clones listed, about 93% were seen once. CDR1 and CDR2 from the germline V gene are SGDLS and YYNGEE. V lost 3 bases and J lost 5, with 11 bases in between. This CDR3 region has 13 residues. The rearrangement links TRBV9 to TRBJ1-2; possibly TRBD1 for D (6 bases). This TCR was recovered from a female donor in good health, enrolled as a control in a pregnancy study. The sequencing here drew on peripheral blood, taken in the second trimester of pregnancy. The CDR3 region is CASSEQTGYGYTF. The DNA of the CDR3 is TGTGCCAGCAGCGAACAGACAGGATATGGCTACACCTTC.